This record covers a single T cell receptor (beta chain). These data come from a study of cytomegalovirus exposure and HLA in healthy donors. It was healthy bone marrow donors who served as donors. The PCR contained 60 Vbeta and 13 Jbeta primers. TCRdb keeps only in-frame clones here, not all; method: immunoSEQ multiplex PCR. The sample consists of around 65,000 clones, approximately 82% of them appearing once. Germline lookup yields CDR1 SGDLS and CDR2 YYNGEE. The CDR3 loop spans 14 amino acids. After removal of 7 bases from V and 5 bases from J, the junction contained 8 bases not matched to a gene. The sequencing sample was made of PBMCs. The TCR originated in a girl between 5 and 17 years old in good health and CMV-seropositive. The V gene is TRBV9, the J gene TRBJ1-5, with 8 nucleotides matching TRBD1. The CDR3, as DNA: TGTGCCAGCTCCAGGACAGGGAATGATCAGCCCCAGCATTTT. Its translation is CASSRTGNDQPQHF. Looking up the rest from reference TRBV9 and TRBJ1-5 gives the full variable domain: DSGVTQTPKHLITATGQRVTLRCSPRSGDLSVYWYQQSLDQGLQFLIQYYNGEERAKGNILERFSAQQFPDLHSELNLSSLELGDSALYFCASSRTGNDQPQHFGDGTRLSIL.